This entry lists 32 T cell receptor beta chains sequenced from one sample in a study of T cell repertoires in cytomegalovirus infection. TCRdb independently ran MiXCR on the reads; one entry per CDR3 protein. The data show 450,000 to 550,000 distinct CDR3 sequences, approximately 15% seen once. Sequencing was carried out using CD8+ T cells from PBMCs. The receptors originated from a human donor in good health (CMV status not recorded). Some clones in this sample may be carry-over from other donors' samples.

The gene calls are TRBV7-9 and TRBJ2-7, with a possible D match to TRBD2 (5 bases). The CDR3 runs 13 residues. Germline assignment: CDR1 SEHNR and CDR2 FQNEAQ (reference sequence). Between the trimmed V and J ends, which lost 1 base and 6 bases, there was a span of 10 bases. The CDR3 nucleotides read TGTGCCAGCAGCTTAGGAGGGCCTCGCGAGCAGTACTTC. As protein: CASSLGGPREQYF.

This clonotype came up a few times. The chain couples TRBV13 to TRBJ1-2; the D gene is possibly TRBD1 (5 bases). Trimming left V 4 bases short and J 0 bases short, with 18 bases between. The CDR3 runs to 17 residues. The germline CDR1 and CDR2 sequences are PRHDT and FYEKMQ (reference sequence). CDR3 in amino acids: CASSSIPQGPPNYGYTF. The CDR3 region has the DNA TGTGCCAGCAGCTCCATACCCCAGGGCCCCCCTAACTATGGCTACACCTTC.

This clonotype was seen a few times. The chain recombines TRBV19 with TRBJ2-1; 10 nucleotides line up with TRBD2. The V gene's germline CDR1 is LNHDA and CDR2 SQIVND (reference sequence). The CDR3 extends over 15 amino acids. Trimming cost V 3 bases and J 6 bases; bases outside gene matches: 5. CDR3 bases: TGTGCCAGTAGTATTAAGCGGGGGGGCCGCAATGAGCAGTTCTTC. Translation gives CASSIKRGGRNEQFF.

The table lists this clonotype with many counts. V and J are TRBV12-3 or TRBV12-4 and TRBJ2-3; D uncertain. V was cut by 0 bases and J by 0 bases, with 10 bases left in between. This CDR3 region has 16 residues. The CDR3 loop reads CASSLAPRPSTDTQYF. As DNA, the CDR3 is TGTGCCAGCAGTTTAGCGCCACGTCCTAGCACAGATACGCAGTATTTT.

The chain links TRBV3-1 to TRBJ2-2; TRBD1 aligns across 12 bases. This CDR3 region has 16 residues. Germline CDR1 reads LGHDT; CDR2 reads YNNKEL (reference sequence). The V segment lost 1 base and the J segment 4 bases; nucleotides outside the gene matches: 1. The DNA for the CDR3 is TGTGCCAGCAGCCAAGTGGGACAGGGGGCCACCGGGGAGCTGTTTTTT. It is translated as CASSQVGQGATGELFF.

This clonotype was seen many times. The rearrangement uses TRBV7-9 and TRBJ2-2; unclear D gene. The CDR3 spans 13 residues. V lost 8 bases to trimming and J lost 6 bases, with 13 bases between them. In germline, CDR1 is SEHNR, CDR2 FQNEAQ (reference sequence). CDR3 DNA sequence: TGTGCCAGCGAGCGTGGACGGGCCGGGGAGCTGTTTTTT. It codes for CASERGRAGELFF.

Concerning this clonotype: A single base separates this from a much larger clone, so it may be a read error. The chain joins TRBV6-1 to TRBJ1-1; D may be TRBD1 (5 bases). Germline CDR1 and CDR2: MNHNS and SASEGT. The length of the CDR3 is 13 residues. The CDR3 DNA reads TGTGCCAGCAGAGGGGAGGGGAGCACTAAAGCTTTCTTT. It yields the protein CASRGEGSTKAFF.

This clonotype occurred a few times. The genes are TRBV28 and TRBJ1-5; possibly TRBD1 for D (5 bases). Germline V lookup: CDR1 MDHEN, CDR2 SYDVKM. This CDR3 spans 15 amino acids. V shed 4 bases and J shed 0 bases, with 10 bases lying between them. The CDR3 coding sequence is TGTGCCAGCAGTTGGGCAGGACATAGCAATCAGCCCCAGCATTTT. This translates into CASSWAGHSNQPQHF.

The chain recombines TRBV19 with TRBJ2-7; 11 nucleotides match TRBD1. V shed 3 bases and J 5 bases; nucleotides not matched to a gene: 6. From germline, CDR1 is LNHDA and CDR2 SQIVND (reference sequence). This CDR3 has 15 residues. The CDR3 sequence is CASSIEGQGAHEQYF. In DNA form, the CDR3 reads TGTGCCAGTAGTATTGAAGGACAGGGGGCCCACGAGCAGTACTTC.

This clonotype was detected ten times or more. The chain links TRBV27 to TRBJ2-7; no clear D gene. Between the trimmed V and J ends, which lost 0 bases and 7 bases, there was a span of 10 bases. This CDR3 is built from 13 residues. CDR1 and CDR2 (germline): MNHEY, SMNVEV (reference sequence). The CDR3 DNA reads as TGTGCCAGCAGTTTATCGGGATCCGGGGAGCAGTACTTC. Its translation is CASSLSGSGEQYF.

This clonotype occurred many times. The V gene is TRBV7-8, the J gene TRBJ1-1, with 9 bases fitting TRBD1. CDR3 length: 16 residues. Germline V gene lookup returns CDR1 SGHVS and CDR2 FQNEAQ. V shed 1 base and J 11 bases; nucleotides not matched to a gene: 14. The chain's CDR3 is CASSLVLSGTGSSAFF. Here the CDR3 DNA reads TGTGCCAGCAGCTTAGTCCTTAGTGGGACAGGGAGTAGTGCTTTCTTT. The entire variable domain, with the rest obtained from reference TRBV7-8 and TRBJ1-1, is as follows: GAGVSQSPRYKVAKRGQDVALRCDPISGHVSLFWYQQALGQGPEFLTYFQNEAQLDKSGLPSDRFFAERPEGSVSTLKIQRTQQEDSAVYLCASSLVLSGTGSSAFFGQGTRLTVV.

V gene TRBV27 combines with J gene TRBJ2-7, with no clear D. Trimming pared 2 bases from V and 5 bases from J, leaving 4 bases between. From germline, CDR1 is MNHEY and CDR2 SMNVEV (reference sequence). The CDR3 loop spans 11 amino acids. The CDR3 DNA is TGTGCCAGCAGTTTAAACCACGAGCAGTACTTC. Translating gives CASSLNHEQYF.

This clonotype was counted a few times. CDR3 coding DNA: TGTGCCAGCAGTTTCCTTGAAGGGGCTTATGGCTACACCTTC. Residues: CASSFLEGAYGYTF. This chain uses TRBV6-1 with TRBJ1-2; possibly TRBD1 for D (5 bases). CDR1 is MNHNS, CDR2 SASEGT, per germline. The CDR3 has 14 amino acids. V was clipped by 5 bases and J by 5 bases, with 15 bases between them.

At least ten counts were recorded for this clonotype. The rearrangement uses TRBV5-5 and TRBJ2-5; 9 bases match TRBD1. This CDR3 region has 15 residues. Germline loops: CDR1 SGHKS, CDR2 YYEKEE (reference sequence). After removal of 0 bases from V and 3 bases from J, the junction contained 3 bases not matched to a gene. The CDR3 coding sequence is TGTGCCAGCAGCTTGGAAGGGACAGGGAAAGAGACCCAGTACTTC. Residues: CASSLEGTGKETQYF.

This clonotype was picked up many times. The chain uses TRBV7-2 and TRBJ2-5, with D maybe TRBD2 (5 bases). The V gene lost 5 bases and the J gene lost 10 bases, with 17 bases spanning the gap. The CDR3 covers 13 residues. Germline CDR1 is SGHTA and CDR2 is FQGNSA. The CDR3 DNA is TGTGCCAGCAGCCGCAGCCCAATCGAGGGCCAGTACTTC. Translation gives CASSRSPIEGQYF.

About this clonotype: A much bigger clone sits one base away, suggesting this may be a read error. The chain recombines TRBV7-6 with TRBJ2-2; possibly TRBD2 for D (5 bases). Germline loops: CDR1 SGHVS, CDR2 FNYEAQ. This CDR3 is 16 amino acids long. In nucleotides, the CDR3 is TGTGCCAGCAGCTTAGCGGGGTATAGGAACACCGGGGATCTGTTTTTT. It codes for CASSLAGYRNTGDLFF. Using reference TRBV7-6 and TRBJ2-2 for the parts outside the CDR3, the full variable domain is GAGVSQSPRYKVTKRGQDVALRCDPISGHVSLYWYRQALGQGPEFLTYFNYEAQQDKSGLPNDRFSAERPEGSISTLTIQRTEQRDSAMYRCASSLAGYRNTGDLFFGEGSRLTVL.

This clonotype was seen once. The J gene is TRBJ2-7, the V gene TRBV24-1; D ambiguous. Trimming removed 4 bases at V and 1 base at J, with 7 bases between. This CDR3 has 13 amino acids. Germline V gene sequence: CDR1 KGHDR, CDR2 SFDVKD. The DNA of the CDR3 is TGTGCCACCAGTGACTCGAGTTCCTACGAGCAGTACTTC. It encodes CATSDSSSYEQYF.

This chain uses TRBV9 with TRBJ2-1, with 9 nucleotides matching TRBD2. The germline V gene encodes CDR1 SGDLS and CDR2 YYNGEE. J lost 2 bases, V lost 2 bases, and 5 bases had no gene match. The CDR3 contains 16 residues. CDR3 sequence reads: CASSVSSGSTYNEQFF. The CDR3, as DNA: TGTGCCAGCAGCGTCAGTAGCGGGAGCACCTACAATGAGCAGTTCTTC. The variable domain in full, with the rest retrieved from reference TRBV9 and TRBJ2-1, is DSGVTQTPKHLITATGQRVTLRCSPRSGDLSVYWYQQSLDQGLQFLIQYYNGEERAKGNILERFSAQQFPDLHSELNLSSLELGDSALYFCASSVSSGSTYNEQFFGPGTRLTVL.

This clonotype was seen only once. A far larger clone differs by one base, so this is likely a read error. In this CDR3 the conserved last residue, phenylalanine or tryptophan, is missing, so a read error is likely. This chain links TRBV6-1 with TRBJ2-7; D not resolved. V was trimmed by 4 bases and J by 3 bases, leaving 4 bases between them. CDR1 is MNHNS and CDR2 is SASEGT in the germline V gene. The CDR3 has 11 residues. This chain's CDR3 is CASSASYEQYL. The CDR3 DNA is TGTGCCAGCAGTGCCAGCTACGAGCAGTACTTA.

As DNA, the CDR3 is TGTGCCAGCAGTCATGTGGTAGCGAACCAAGAGACCCAGTACTTC. Translating gives CASSHVVANQETQYF. The V call is TRBV6-2 or TRBV6-3, the J call TRBJ2-5; TRBD2 is a possible D gene (5 bases). CDR3 length: 15 amino acids. Trimming left V 5 bases short and J 0 bases short, with 13 bases between. The germline V gene encodes CDR1 MNHEY and CDR2 SVGEGT.

This clonotype was detected only a few times. This chain connects TRBV4-2 to TRBJ2-2; 10 bases align to TRBD2. The CDR3 runs to 15 residues. Trimming removed 6 bases from V and 3 bases from J; junction bases left unmatched: 4. Germline V gives CDR1 LGHNA, CDR2 YNFKEQ. The CDR3, as DNA: TGTGCCAGCAGTTTCGGACTAGCGGACACCGGGGAGCTGTTTTTT. The encoded protein is CASSFGLADTGELFF.

This clonotype was observed a handful of times. One junction end disagrees with the germline gene, perhaps due to a read error. CDR3 bases: TGTGCAAGCATGGGGCTAGCGGGTTCCGGGGAGCTGTTTTTT. Amino acid sequence: CASMGLAGSGELFF. V usage is TRBV6-6 and J usage is TRBJ2-2; 8 bases align to TRBD2. Germline V lookup: CDR1 MNHNY, CDR2 SVGAGI (reference sequence). The CDR3 runs 14 residues.

This rearrangement joins TRBV12-3 or TRBV12-4 to TRBJ2-2; TRBD1 matches 9 bases. The CDR3 sequence is 15 residues long. After removal of 6 bases from V and 1 base from J, the junction contained 3 bases not matched to a gene. The chain's CDR3 is CASRRTGVNTGELFF. CDR3 nucleotide sequence: TGTGCCAGCAGACGGACAGGGGTGAACACCGGGGAGCTGTTTTTT.

This clonotype was observed a handful of times. The chain carries TRBV12-3 or TRBV12-4 and TRBJ2-7, with 10 bases identical to TRBD1. The CDR3 contains 15 residues. Trimming at V came to 7 bases and at J to 0 bases, leaving 6 bases not matched to a gene. The chain's CDR3 is CASTNGQGDSYEQYF. CDR3 sequence (DNA): TGTGCCAGCACCAACGGACAGGGGGACTCCTACGAGCAGTACTTC.

There are many counts of this clonotype. The V gene is TRBV12-3 or TRBV12-4, the J gene TRBJ1-2, with TRBD1 identical over 8 bases. This CDR3 contains 15 residues. With V trimmed by 5 bases and J by 3 bases, 8 bases remained unmatched. CDR3 in amino acids: CASSPGTGSYYGYTF. CDR3 DNA sequence: TGTGCCAGCAGTCCCGGGACAGGTTCGTACTATGGCTACACCTTC.

In its sample, this clonotype was seen many times. The gene calls are TRBV6-2 or TRBV6-3 and TRBJ2-1; no clear D gene. From germline, CDR1 is MNHEY and CDR2 SVGEGT. The CDR3 totals 16 residues. Trimming removed 0 bases at V and 7 bases at J, with 16 bases between. CDR3 nucleotides: TGTGCCAGCAGTTACTCACCCCTAGATGGCCGGAATGAGCAGTTCTTC. It encodes CASSYSPLDGRNEQFF.

This chain uses TRBV3-1 with TRBJ1-1, with a possible D match to TRBD1 (5 bases). This CDR3 is 16 amino acids long. Germline lookup yields CDR1 LGHDT and CDR2 YNNKEL (reference sequence). Trimming took 0 bases from V and 1 from J, leaving 12 bases between them. CDR3 protein: CASSQDVGTENTEAFF. The CDR3 nucleotides are TGTGCCAGCAGCCAAGATGTGGGGACGGAGAACACTGAAGCTTTCTTT.

This clonotype was counted at least ten times. The chain couples TRBV9 to TRBJ2-3; D gene ambiguous. The V gene lost 3 bases and the J gene lost 3 bases, with 14 bases spanning the gap. The CDR3 has 15 amino acids. Per germline, CDR1 SGDLS and CDR2 YYNGEE. CDR3 protein: CASSARNLNTDTQYF. CDR3 DNA sequence: TGTGCCAGCAGCGCCCGGAACTTGAATACAGATACGCAGTATTTT.

This sequence joins TRBV27 and TRBJ2-1; 8 nucleotides agree with TRBD2. The CDR3 loop spans 17 amino acids. V trimming: 4 bases; J trimming: 4 bases; junction bases outside the gene matches: 12. Germline V lookup: CDR1 MNHEY, CDR2 SMNVEV (reference sequence). DNA for the CDR3: TGTGCCAGCAGTTCCTCCTTGAGTAGCGGGGCATACAATGAGCAGTTCTTC. This encodes CASSSSLSSGAYNEQFF.

The chain couples TRBV2 to TRBJ2-7; perhaps TRBD1 as D (6 bases). V was shortened by 5 bases and J by 5 bases, with 13 bases between the two germline ends. CDR3 length equals 13 residues. In germline, CDR1 is SNHLY, CDR2 FYNNEI. The CDR3 DNA reads TGTGCCAGCAGTTCAACAGGGAACCACGAGCAGTACTTC. Residues: CASSSTGNHEQYF.

This sequence joins TRBV9 and TRBJ1-2; a possible D gene is TRBD1 (6 bases). The CDR3 sequence is 16 residues long. Germline V gene sequence: CDR1 SGDLS, CDR2 YYNGEE. Deletions cut 3 bases from V and 8 bases from J, with 23 bases between. The CDR3 loop reads CASSATTGPQSLGYTF. The DNA of the CDR3 is TGTGCCAGCAGCGCCACAACAGGGCCACAATCGTTGGGCTACACCTTC.

This clonotype was seen at least ten times. This chain links TRBV7-2 with TRBJ1-2; D remains unclear. The germline gives CDR1 SGHTA, CDR2 FQGNSA. The CDR3 length is 15 residues. Trimming left V 5 bases short and J 5 bases short, with 18 bases between. CDR3 sequence reads: CASSPSLSGWYGYTF. The CDR3 DNA reads TGTGCCAGCAGCCCTTCGTTAAGTGGTTGGTATGGCTACACCTTC.